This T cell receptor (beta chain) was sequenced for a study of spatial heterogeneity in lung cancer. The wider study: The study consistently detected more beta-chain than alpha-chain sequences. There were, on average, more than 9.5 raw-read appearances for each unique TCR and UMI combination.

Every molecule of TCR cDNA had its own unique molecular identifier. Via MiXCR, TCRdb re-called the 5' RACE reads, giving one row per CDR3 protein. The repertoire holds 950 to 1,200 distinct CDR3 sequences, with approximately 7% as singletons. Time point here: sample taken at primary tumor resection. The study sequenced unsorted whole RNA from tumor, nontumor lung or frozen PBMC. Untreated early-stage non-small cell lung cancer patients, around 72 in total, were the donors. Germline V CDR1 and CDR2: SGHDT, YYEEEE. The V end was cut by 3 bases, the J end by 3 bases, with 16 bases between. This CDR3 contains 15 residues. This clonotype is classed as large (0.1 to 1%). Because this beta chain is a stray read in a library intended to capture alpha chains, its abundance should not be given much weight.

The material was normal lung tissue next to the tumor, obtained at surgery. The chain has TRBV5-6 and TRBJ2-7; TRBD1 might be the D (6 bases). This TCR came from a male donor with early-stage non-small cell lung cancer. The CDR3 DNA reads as TGTGCCAGCAGCTCACCTAAAGGACAGTTCTACGAGCAGTACTTC. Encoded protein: CASSSPKGQFYEQYF.